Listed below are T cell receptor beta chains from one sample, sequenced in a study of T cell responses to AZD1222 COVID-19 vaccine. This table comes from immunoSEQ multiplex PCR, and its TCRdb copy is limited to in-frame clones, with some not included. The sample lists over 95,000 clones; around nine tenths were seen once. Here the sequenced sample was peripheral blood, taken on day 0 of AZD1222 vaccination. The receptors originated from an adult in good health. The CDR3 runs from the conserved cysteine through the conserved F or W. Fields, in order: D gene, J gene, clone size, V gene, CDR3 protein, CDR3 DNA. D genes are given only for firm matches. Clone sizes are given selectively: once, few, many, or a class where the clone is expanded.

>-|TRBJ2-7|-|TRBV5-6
CASSRGARSDEQYF
TGTGCCAGCAGCCGGGGGGCAAGGAGCGACGAGCAGTACTTC
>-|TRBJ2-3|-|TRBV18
CASFTDSSTDTQYF
TGTGCCAGCTTCACAGACAGCAGCACAGATACGCAGTATTTT
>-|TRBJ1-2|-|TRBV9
CASSATNSNYGYTF
TGTGCCAGCAGCGCCACAAATTCTAACTATGGCTACACCTTC
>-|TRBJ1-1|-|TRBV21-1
CASSMIDGAEAFF
TGTGCCAGCAGCATGATCGATGGGGCTGAAGCTTTCTTT
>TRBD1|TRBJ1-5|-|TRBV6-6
CASRPGATGVPQPQHF
TGTGCCAGCAGGCCGGGGGCGACAGGGGTTCCTCAGCCCCAGCATTTT
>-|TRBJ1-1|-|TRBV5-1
CASSLERGANTEAFF
TGCGCCAGCAGCTTGGAGCGGGGGGCGAACACTGAAGCTTTCTTT
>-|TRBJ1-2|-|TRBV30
CAWSHSDYGYTF
TGTGCCTGGAGTCACTCGGATTATGGCTACACCTTC
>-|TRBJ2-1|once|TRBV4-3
CASSPSRGGNEQFF
TGCGCCAGCAGCCCTTCCCGTGGGGGCAATGAGCAGTTCTTC
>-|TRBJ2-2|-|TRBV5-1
CASSSPGTKNTGELFF
TGCGCCAGCAGCTCACCCGGGACAAAAAACACCGGGGAGCTGTTTTTT
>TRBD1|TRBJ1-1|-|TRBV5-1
CASTGTGGRTEAFF
TGCGCCAGCACCGGGACAGGGGGCCGGACTGAAGCTTTCTTT
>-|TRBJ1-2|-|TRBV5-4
CASSLVRQGYTF
TGTGCCAGCAGCTTGGTCCGACAGGGCTACACCTTC
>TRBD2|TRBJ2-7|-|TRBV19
CASSITLLAGSHEQYF
TGTGCCAGTAGTATAACGTTGCTAGCGGGATCCCACGAGCAGTACTTC
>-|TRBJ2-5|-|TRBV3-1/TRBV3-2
CASSQALGWVEETQYF
TGTGCCAGCAGCCAAGCGCTAGGGTGGGTAGAAGAGACCCAGTACTTC
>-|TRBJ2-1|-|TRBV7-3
CASSMNRDNEQFF
TGTGCCAGCAGCATGAACCGCGATAATGAGCAGTTCTTC
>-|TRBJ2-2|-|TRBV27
CASRKGGGELFF
TGTGCCAGCAGGAAAGGGGGCGGGGAGCTGTTTTTT
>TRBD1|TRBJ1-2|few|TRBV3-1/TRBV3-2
CASSHLGQQPTYGYTF
TGTGCCAGCAGCCACTTGGGACAGCAACCAACCTATGGCTACACCTTC
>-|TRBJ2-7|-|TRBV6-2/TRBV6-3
CASSLGTPRYYEQYF
TGTGCCAGCAGTTTGGGGACCCCTCGTTACTACGAGCAGTACTTC
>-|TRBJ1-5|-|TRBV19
CASSPTWGSNQPQHF
TGTGCCAGTAGTCCCACGTGGGGGAGCAATCAGCCCCAGCATTTT
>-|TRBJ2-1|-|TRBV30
CAWGKGHSNEQFF
TGTGCCTGGGGAAAGGGGCATAGCAATGAGCAGTTCTTC
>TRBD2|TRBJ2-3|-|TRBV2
CASSVWAGADTQYF
TGTGCCAGCAGTGTCTGGGCGGGGGCAGATACGCAGTATTTT
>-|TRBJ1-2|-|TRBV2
CASREGGYGYTF
TGTGCCAGCAGGGAAGGAGGCTATGGCTACACCTTC
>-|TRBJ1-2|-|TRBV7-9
CASSPSGAAMEGYTF
TGTGCCAGCAGCCCCTCTGGGGCGGCTATGGAAGGCTACACCTTC
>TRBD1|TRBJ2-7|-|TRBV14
CASSQAGTGYSYEQYF
TGTGCCAGCAGCCAGGCCGGGACAGGGTACTCCTACGAGCAGTACTTC
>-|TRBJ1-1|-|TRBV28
CASGKVGAEAFF
TGTGCCAGCGGGAAGGTGGGTGCGGAAGCTTTCTTT
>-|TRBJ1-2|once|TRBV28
CASGVGFYGYTF
TGTGCCAGCGGAGTTGGATTCTATGGCTACACCTTC
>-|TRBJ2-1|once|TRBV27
CASSGLVGVNEQFF
TGTGCCAGCAGTGGTTTAGTGGGGGTAAATGAGCAGTTCTTC
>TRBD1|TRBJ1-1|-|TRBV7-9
CASSLGQGVTEAFF
TGTGCCAGCAGCTTAGGACAGGGGGTCACTGAAGCTTTCTTT
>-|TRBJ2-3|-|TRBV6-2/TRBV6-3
CASSYIIGTPKIRDTQYF
TGTGCCAGCAGTTACATAATTGGAACACCGAAAATCAGGGATACGCAGTATTTT
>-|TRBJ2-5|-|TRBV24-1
CATSDPRGAGETQYF
TGTGCCACCAGTGACCCTCGGGGGGCCGGGGAGACCCAGTACTTC
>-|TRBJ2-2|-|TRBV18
CASSPGTPNTGELFF
TGTGCCAGCTCACCCGGGACACCGAACACCGGGGAGCTGTTTTTT
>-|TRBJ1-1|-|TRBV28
CAIEGGRRDTEAFF
TGTGCCATCGAGGGGGGTCGGCGCGACACTGAAGCTTTCTTT
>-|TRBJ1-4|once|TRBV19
CASRIGGDFNEKLFF
TGTGCCAGTAGGATAGGAGGGGATTTTAATGAAAAACTGTTTTTT
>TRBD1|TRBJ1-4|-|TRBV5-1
CASSPRAGQGGEKLFF
TGCGCCAGCAGCCCCCGAGCGGGACAGGGAGGGGAAAAACTGTTTTTT
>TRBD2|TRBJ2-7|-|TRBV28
CASSASGPWKREIIYEQYF
TGTGCCAGCAGTGCCTCTGGGCCATGGAAGCGGGAGATTATCTACGAGCAGTACTTC
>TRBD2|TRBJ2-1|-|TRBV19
CASSTGTSGSDNEQFF
TGTGCCAGTAGTACTGGGACTAGCGGGAGCGACAATGAGCAGTTCTTC
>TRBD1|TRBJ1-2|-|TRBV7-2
CASSFSSGGRGYTF
TGTGCCAGCAGCTTTAGCTCAGGGGGAAGAGGCTACACCTTC
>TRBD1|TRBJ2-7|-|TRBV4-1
CASSQVPGQGLYEQYF
TGCGCCAGCAGCCAAGTTCCGGGACAGGGCCTCTACGAGCAGTACTTC
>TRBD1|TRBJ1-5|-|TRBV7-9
CASSLGTGPNQPQHF
TGTGCCAGCAGCCTAGGGACAGGACCTAATCAGCCCCAGCATTTT
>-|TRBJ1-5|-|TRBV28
CASSLWDQPQHF
TGTGCCAGCAGTTTATGGGATCAGCCCCAGCATTTT
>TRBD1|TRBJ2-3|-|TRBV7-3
CASSFRDSGTDTQYF
TGTGCCAGCAGCTTCCGGGACAGTGGCACAGATACGCAGTATTTT
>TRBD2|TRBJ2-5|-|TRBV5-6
CASSLGLALGETQYF
TGTGCCAGCAGCTTGGGACTAGCCCTGGGGGAGACCCAGTACTTC
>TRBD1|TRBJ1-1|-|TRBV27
CASSPTRGQGRTEAFF
TGTGCCAGCAGTCCGACAAGGGGACAGGGAAGAACTGAAGCTTTCTTT
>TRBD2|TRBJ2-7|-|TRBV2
CASRAGTYEQYF
TGTGCCAGCCGAGCGGGAACCTACGAGCAGTACTTC
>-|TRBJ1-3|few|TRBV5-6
CASSARAGTGNTIYF
TGTGCCAGCAGCGCCCGGGCAGGGACTGGAAACACCATATATTTT
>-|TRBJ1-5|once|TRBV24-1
CATSDSRGGQPQHF
TGTGCCACCAGTGATTCTCGGGGGGGCCAGCCCCAGCATTTT
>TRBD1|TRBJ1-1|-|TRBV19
CASKVRGQDTEAFF
TGTGCCAGTAAGGTCAGGGGGCAGGACACTGAAGCTTTCTTT
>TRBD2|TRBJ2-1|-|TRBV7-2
CASSSLLAGYYNEQFF
TGTGCCAGCAGCTCCCTACTAGCGGGGTACTACAATGAGCAGTTCTTC
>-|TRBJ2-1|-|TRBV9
CASSSSGHPKSNEQFF
TGTGCCAGCAGTAGTTCGGGACACCCGAAGAGCAATGAGCAGTTCTTC
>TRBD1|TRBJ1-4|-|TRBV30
CAWSVATGGNEKLFF
TGTGCCTGGAGTGTGGCGACAGGGGGAAATGAAAAACTGTTTTTT
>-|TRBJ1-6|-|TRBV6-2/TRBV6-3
CASSDQGPGNSPLHF
TGTGCCAGCAGTGACCAGGGGCCGGGGAATTCACCCCTCCACTTT
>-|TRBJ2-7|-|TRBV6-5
CASSYGLGSYEQYF
TGTGCCAGCAGTTACGGGCTGGGTTCCTACGAGCAGTACTTC
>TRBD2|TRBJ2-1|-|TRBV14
CASGLAGDTEQFF
TGTGCCAGCGGACTAGCGGGAGATACTGAGCAGTTCTTC
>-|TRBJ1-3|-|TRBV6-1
CASSEALQISGNTIYF
TGTGCCAGCAGTGAAGCGCTTCAGATCTCTGGAAACACCATATATTTT
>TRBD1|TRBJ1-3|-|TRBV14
CASSPTGNSGNTIYF
TGTGCCAGCAGCCCGACAGGGAACTCTGGAAACACCATATATTTT
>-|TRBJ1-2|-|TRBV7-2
CASSQQGVGYTF
TGTGCCAGCAGCCAACAGGGCGTTGGCTACACCTTC
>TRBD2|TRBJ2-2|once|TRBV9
CASSVDLAGGYGTTNTGELFF
TGTGCCAGCAGCGTAGATTTAGCGGGAGGTTACGGCACCACGAACACCGGGGAGCTGTTTTTT
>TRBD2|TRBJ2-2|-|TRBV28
CASSSEGRGGTGELFF
TGTGCCAGCAGTTCGGAGGGGAGGGGTGGCACCGGGGAGCTGTTTTTT
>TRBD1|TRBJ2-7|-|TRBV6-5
CASSYLGQGGNEQYF
TGTGCCAGCAGTTACCTAGGACAGGGCGGGAACGAGCAGTACTTC
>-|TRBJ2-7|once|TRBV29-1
CSVEDATYEQYF
TGCAGCGTTGAAGACGCCACCTACGAGCAGTACTTC